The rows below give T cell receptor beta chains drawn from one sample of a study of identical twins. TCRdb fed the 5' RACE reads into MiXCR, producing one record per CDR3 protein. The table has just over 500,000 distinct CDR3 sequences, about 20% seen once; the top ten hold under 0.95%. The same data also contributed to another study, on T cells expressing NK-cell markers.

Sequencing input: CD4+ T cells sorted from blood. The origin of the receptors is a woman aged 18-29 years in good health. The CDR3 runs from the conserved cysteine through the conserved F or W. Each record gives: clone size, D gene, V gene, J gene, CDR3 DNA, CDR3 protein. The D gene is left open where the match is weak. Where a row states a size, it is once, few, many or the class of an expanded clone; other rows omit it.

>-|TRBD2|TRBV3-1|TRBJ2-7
TGTGCCAGCACACTAGCGGGGGGGTCCTACGAGCAGTACTTC
CASTLAGGSYEQYF
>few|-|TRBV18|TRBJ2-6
TGTGCCAGCTCACCGCCCCTCTCTGGGGCCAACGTCCTGACTTTC
CASSPPLSGANVLTF
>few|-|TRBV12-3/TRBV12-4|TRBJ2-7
TGTGCCAGCAGTTTCGTGGAGGAGGGCGAGCAGTACTTC
CASSFVEEGEQYF
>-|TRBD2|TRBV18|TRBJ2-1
TGTGCCAGCTCAAGTCTAGCGGGAGGAAGGGAGCAGTTCTTC
CASSSLAGGREQFF
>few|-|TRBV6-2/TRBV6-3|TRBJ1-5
TGTGCCAGCAGTTACTCGAGCTTCAATCAGCCCCAGCATTTT
CASSYSSFNQPQHF
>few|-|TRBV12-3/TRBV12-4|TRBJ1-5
TGTGCCAGCAGTTTAGAGTACCAGCCCCAGCATTTT
CASSLEYQPQHF
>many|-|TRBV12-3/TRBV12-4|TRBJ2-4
TGTGCCAGCAGTTGGGTCGGGGTTCAGTACTTC
CASSWVGVQYF
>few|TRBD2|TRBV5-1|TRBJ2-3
TGCGCCAGCACGCGCCAGGGACTAGCGGGACCTACTAGCACAGATACGCAGTATTTT
CASTRQGLAGPTSTDTQYF
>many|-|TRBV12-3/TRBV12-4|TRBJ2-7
TGTGCCAGCAGCCGAACCTTTGGACGGGACTACGAGCAGTACTTC
CASSRTFGRDYEQYF
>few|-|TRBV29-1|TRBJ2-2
TGCAGCACACTACGGGGCACAGGGAACACCGGGGAGCTGTTTTTT
CSTLRGTGNTGELFF
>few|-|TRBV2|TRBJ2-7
TGTGCCAGCACCGACTCAAGGACAAGATCCTACGAGCAGTACTTC
CASTDSRTRSYEQYF